This passage covers 20 T cell receptor beta chains from one sample sequenced in a study of T cell responses to AZD1222 COVID-19 vaccine. The repertoire was sequenced with immunoSEQ multiplex PCR; TCRdb's copy has only in-frame clones and lacks some. The sample comprises over 100,000 clones, around nine tenths of which are singletons, and roughly 3.3% rests with the top ten. Sequencing used peripheral blood, obtained 28 days after the second dose of the MenACWY control vaccine. These receptors came from an adult who received the MenACWY meningococcal vaccine as a control.

The rearrangement joins TRBV5-4 to TRBJ1-2; D gene unclear. Trimming removed 4 bases at V and 6 bases at J, with 13 bases between. The CDR3 totals 13 residues. Germline lookup yields CDR1 SGHNT and CDR2 YYREEE (reference sequence). The CDR3: CASSPQWENGYTF. Written as DNA, the CDR3 is TGTGCCAGCAGCCCCCAATGGGAGAATGGCTACACCTTC.

CDR3 amino acids: CASSYGTSGLYNEQFF. In DNA form, the CDR3 reads TGTGCCAGCAGTTACGGGACTAGCGGGTTATACAATGAGCAGTTCTTC. The chain carries TRBV6-5 and TRBJ2-1, with TRBD2 matching 12 bases. The CDR3 extends over 16 amino acids. With 2 bases clipped from V and 4 bases from J, the junction kept 3 bases outside the gene matches. The V gene's germline CDR1 is MNHEY and CDR2 SVGAGI.

The CDR3 protein is CASSQVHLYQPQHF. Here the CDR3 DNA reads TGTGCCAGCAGCCAAGTACACCTCTATCAGCCCCAGCATTTT. The chain recombines TRBV4-2 with TRBJ1-5, with D uncertain. This CDR3 comprises 14 residues. Looked up from germline, CDR1 is LGHNA and CDR2 is YNFKEQ. V lost 1 base to trimming and J lost 5 bases, with 9 bases between them.

The V gene is TRBV4-1, the J gene TRBJ2-2, with D maybe TRBD1 (7 bases). The V gene lost 1 base and the J gene lost 6 bases, with 12 bases spanning the gap. In germline, CDR1 is MGHRA, CDR2 YSYEKL. The CDR3 contains 15 residues. The CDR3 here is CASSQVAGGPGELFF. The DNA of the CDR3 is TGCGCCAGCAGCCAAGTGGCAGGGGGGCCCGGGGAGCTGTTTTTT.

This chain links TRBV5-1 with TRBJ2-7; 8 nucleotides line up with TRBD1. With 0 bases clipped from V and 5 bases from J, the junction kept 4 bases outside the gene matches. CDR3 length: 14 residues. CDR1 and CDR2 from the germline V gene are SGHRS and YFSETQ. CDR3 sequence reads: CASSLAPTGDEQYF. CDR3 DNA: TGCGCCAGCAGCTTGGCCCCGACAGGGGACGAGCAGTACTTC.

The chain joins TRBV11-2 to TRBJ1-4; 7 bases match TRBD1. Germline V gene lookup returns CDR1 SGHAT and CDR2 FQNNGV. V lost 2 bases to trimming and J lost 3 bases; unmatched junction nucleotides: 3. The CDR3 extends over 15 amino acids. CDR3 in DNA: TGTGCCAGCAGCTTATGGGACAGCCCTAATGAAAAACTGTTTTTT. This gives the protein CASSLWDSPNEKLFF.

The rearrangement links TRBV6-1 to TRBJ1-2; 7 nucleotides line up with TRBD1. J gave up 4 bases and V 3 bases, and 17 bases lay outside the gene matches. Germline loops: CDR1 MNHNS, CDR2 SASEGT. This CDR3 is built from 18 residues. As DNA, the CDR3 is TGTGCCAGCAGTGAGGAACTAACCCTGACAGGGATAGGCTATGGCTACACCTTC. Protein product: CASSEELTLTGIGYGYTF.

The rearrangement uses TRBV24-1 and TRBJ2-1; D might be TRBD1 (6 bases). Trimming took 5 bases from V and 4 from J, leaving 11 bases between them. CDR1 is KGHDR, CDR2 SFDVKD, per germline. The CDR3 totals 14 residues. Here the CDR3 DNA reads TGTGCCACCAGTGGCGGCAGGGGATACAATGAGCAGTTCTTC. Encoded protein: CATSGGRGYNEQFF.

This chain connects TRBV7-9 to TRBJ1-3; tentative D call: TRBD1 (5 bases). Trimming left V 7 bases short and J 1 base short, with 14 bases between. Germline assignment: CDR1 SEHNR and CDR2 FQNEAQ (reference sequence). The CDR3 is 15 residues long. As DNA, the CDR3 is TGTGCCAGCAACCAGGGTGGGTTTTCTGGAAACACCATATATTTT. This codes for CASNQGGFSGNTIYF.

In this sample, this clone turned up once. This chain joins TRBV5-4 and TRBJ1-2; D is unresolved. The length of the CDR3 is 15 residues. V was trimmed by 1 base and J by 5 bases, leaving 15 bases between them. Germline CDR1 and CDR2: SGHNT and YYREEE (reference sequence). The CDR3 spells CASSLSRSLGYGYTF. In nucleotides, the CDR3 is TGTGCCAGCAGCTTGAGTCGGTCCCTGGGGTATGGCTACACCTTC.

This sequence joins TRBV2 and TRBJ2-1, with D possibly called TRBD1 or TRBD2 (6 bases each). V was trimmed by 6 bases and J by 3 bases, leaving 15 bases between them. This CDR3 has 15 amino acids. Per the germline V gene, CDR1 is SNHLY and CDR2 is FYNNEI. The chain's CDR3 is CASRGGGILYNEQFF. The CDR3 DNA reads TGTGCCAGCAGAGGAGGGGGAATCCTCTACAATGAGCAGTTCTTC. The whole variable domain, remainder taken from reference TRBV2 and TRBJ2-1, is EPEVTQTPSHQVTQMGQEVILRCVPISNHLYFYWYRQILGQKVEFLVSFYNNEISEKSEIFDDQFSVERPDGSNFTLKIRSTKLEDSAMYFCASRGGGILYNEQFFGPGTRLTVL.

The rearrangement joins TRBV28 to TRBJ2-1; no clear D. Looked up from germline, CDR1 is MDHEN and CDR2 is SYDVKM. V lost 6 bases and J 1 base, leaving 10 bases between the germline ends. The CDR3 totals 14 residues. The CDR3 here is CASRPAISYNEQFF. The CDR3 region has the DNA TGTGCCAGCAGGCCAGCGATTTCCTACAATGAGCAGTTCTTC.

This clone was counted only a few times. The J gene is TRBJ2-7, the V gene TRBV27; a possible D gene is TRBD2 (5 bases). The ends were cut back, 3 bases at V and 1 base at J, with 10 bases in the middle. The V gene's germline CDR1 is MNHEY and CDR2 SMNVEV (reference sequence). The CDR3 is made up of 14 amino acids. In DNA, the CDR3 is TGTGCCAGCAGTTTTTTCGGGGAGTCCTACGAGCAGTACTTC. Its protein is CASSFFGESYEQYF.

The J gene is TRBJ1-1, the V gene TRBV2, with D uncertain. Trimming stripped 6 bases from V and 1 base from J, with 9 bases between. There are 13 residues in the CDR3. CDR1 is SNHLY, CDR2 FYNNEI, per germline. The CDR3 region is CASRYYRNTEAFF. The CDR3 nucleotides are TGTGCCAGCAGATATTACAGGAACACTGAAGCTTTCTTT.

The chain is built from TRBV28 and TRBJ2-2; D call uncertain. Trimming took 6 bases from V and 2 from J, leaving 10 bases between them. Germline V gene data show CDR1 as MDHEN and CDR2 as SYDVKM. The CDR3 has 14 amino acids. The CDR3 region is CASSTTTNTGELFF. In DNA, the CDR3 is TGTGCCAGCAGCACTACTACCAACACCGGGGAGCTGTTTTTT.

V usage is TRBV7-9 and J usage is TRBJ1-1; no definite D call. V lost 3 bases and J 0 bases, leaving 8 bases between the germline ends. The germline gives CDR1 SEHNR, CDR2 FQNEAQ (reference sequence). This CDR3 is built from 14 residues. DNA of the CDR3: TGTGCCAGCAGCTTTACCACATTGAACACTGAAGCTTTCTTT. Amino acids: CASSFTTLNTEAFF.

This clone has a handful of counts. The chain couples TRBV19 to TRBJ1-5; TRBD1 matches 7 bases. J was trimmed by 7 bases and V by 7 bases; bases with no gene match: 13. This CDR3 has 15 amino acids. Germline V gene sequence: CDR1 LNHDA, CDR2 SQIVND (reference sequence). CDR3 nucleotides: TGTGCCAGTACCGACCCCACAGGGGTAGTACAGCCCCAGCATTTT. Protein product: CASTDPTGVVQPQHF.

The CDR3 region is CASSLAGGGSSYEQYF. The CDR3 DNA reads TGTGCCAGCAGCTTAGCGGGGGGGGGAAGCTCCTACGAGCAGTACTTC. The chain carries TRBV7-2 and TRBJ2-7; 7 bases line up with TRBD2. CDR1 and CDR2 from the germline V gene are SGHTA and FQGNSA. The V and J ends lost 0 bases and 0 bases, in that order; junction bases with no gene match: 5. The CDR3 loop spans 16 amino acids.

The chain uses TRBV27 and TRBJ2-5; D uncertain. Germline-derived CDR1 and CDR2 are MNHEY and SMNVEV (reference sequence). V was trimmed by 10 bases and J by 4 bases, leaving 16 bases between them. This CDR3 is 13 amino acids long. In DNA form, the CDR3 reads TGTGCCACCTCCATGGTGGTAGGAGAGACCCAGTACTTC. It is translated as CATSMVVGETQYF.

V and J are TRBV12-5 and TRBJ1-1; possible D gene TRBD1, 6 bases. Germline V gives CDR1 LGHNT, CDR2 FRNRAP. CDR3 size: 12 residues. Trimming removed 6 bases from V and 4 bases from J, with 9 bases in between. The CDR3 coding sequence is TGTGCTAGTGGGAAAGGGGGCACTGAAGCTTTCTTT. Its protein product is CASGKGGTEAFF.